The 5 T cell receptor beta chains below were found in one sample sequenced in a study of T cell responses to AZD1222 COVID-19 vaccine. Using immunoSEQ multiplex PCR, the repertoire was profiled, and TCRdb retains in-frame clones only, with some absent. Of 150,000 or so clones listed, 88% were seen once; the top ten hold around 3%. Sequenced material: peripheral blood, taken on day 0 of AZD1222 vaccination. These receptors all stem from an adult in good health.

The V gene is TRBV4-1, the J gene TRBJ1-2, with 7 bases aligning to TRBD1. Looked up from germline, CDR1 is MGHRA and CDR2 is YSYEKL. This CDR3 is built from 15 residues. The V gene end was trimmed by 0 bases and the J gene end by 2 bases; junction bases not matched to a gene: 3. CDR3 nucleotide sequence: TGCGCCAGCAGCCAAGATGACAGGGTGAACTATGGCTACACCTTC. Its translation: CASSQDDRVNYGYTF.

The V gene is TRBV29-1, the J gene TRBJ2-5; the D gene could be TRBD1 or TRBD2 (5 bases each). The CDR3 loop spans 12 amino acids. Germline V lookup: CDR1 SQVTM, CDR2 ANQGSEA. CDR3 region: CSGGRAGETQYF. Here the CDR3 DNA reads TGCAGTGGGGGTAGGGCAGGGGAGACCCAGTACTTC.

This sequence joins TRBV12-3 or TRBV12-4 and TRBJ2-5; D unresolved. The CDR3 totals 13 residues. Trimming stripped 5 bases from V and 0 bases from J, with 7 bases between. The CDR3 loop is CASSIRNQETQYF. DNA for the CDR3: TGTGCCAGCAGTATTCGGAACCAAGAGACCCAGTACTTC.

The rearrangement uses TRBV4-3 and TRBJ2-7; TRBD1 matches at 9 bases. CDR1 LGHNA and CDR2 YSLEER come from the germline V gene. V was pared by 4 bases and J by 7 bases, with 11 bases of the junction left unmatched. This CDR3 is 15 amino acids long. In DNA, the CDR3 is TGCGCCAGCAGCCTAACGACAGGGGGATTCGGAGAGCAGTACTTC. Translated: CASSLTTGGFGEQYF.

The chain uses TRBV6-5 and TRBJ2-2; D possibly corresponds to TRBD2 (5 bases). Deletions cut 6 bases from V and 1 base from J, with 9 bases between. Germline V gives CDR1 MNHEY, CDR2 SVGAGI. The CDR3 contains 14 residues. DNA of the CDR3: TGTGCCAGCAGGCCGGCGGGGAACACCGGGGAGCTGTTTTTT. Amino acid sequence: CASRPAGNTGELFF.